This is a list of T cell receptor beta chains from one sample in a study of T-cell memory formation after mild COVID-19. TCRdb redid the calling of the 5' RACE reads with MiXCR, one entry per CDR3 protein. The table has about 440,000 distinct CDR3 sequences, approximately 20% seen once. Sequenced input: PBMCs or a T cell subset sorted from them (not recorded which). These receptors all come from an adult woman who had mild COVID-19 (a few samples of this study predate the infection). Cell type and time point are not known. CDR3s include the opening cysteine and the closing phenylalanine or tryptophan. Each record gives: J gene, V gene, clone size, D gene, CDR3 protein, CDR3 DNA. A D gene is named only where the DNA matches it firmly. Not all rows give a size; the values are once, few, many and, for expanded clones, a class.

>TRBJ2-5|TRBV2|.|.
CASSERGSPRWETQYF
TGTGCCAGCAGTGAACGAGGGAGCCCCCGTTGGGAGACCCAGTACTTC
>TRBJ1-1|TRBV4-1|.|.
CASSQDIGTRERNTEAFF
TGCGCCAGCAGCCAAGATATCGGGACGCGAGAGCGTAACACTGAAGCTTTCTTT
>TRBJ2-7|TRBV6-2/TRBV6-3|few|TRBD2
CASSYSASGSHEQYF
TGTGCCAGCAGTTACTCGGCTAGCGGGAGTCACGAGCAGTACTTC
>TRBJ2-1|TRBV9|.|.
CASSVGRGPYNEQFF
TGTGCCAGCAGCGTAGGGAGGGGGCCTTACAATGAGCAGTTCTTC
>TRBJ1-1|TRBV12-3/TRBV12-4|.|.
CASSFAGEGRVEAFF
TGTGCCAGCAGTTTCGCAGGGGAGGGGAGGGTTGAAGCTTTCTTT
>TRBJ2-1|TRBV19|few|.
CASSIASGYEQFF
TGTGCCAGTAGTATAGCTTCAGGATATGAGCAGTTCTTC
>TRBJ2-5|TRBV15|.|.
CATSRDLGQEETQYF
TGTGCCACCAGCAGAGATCTAGGACAAGAAGAGACCCAGTACTTC
>TRBJ2-7|TRBV2|.|TRBD2
CARTLGGSYEQYF
TGTGCCAGAACCCTGGGAGGGAGCTACGAGCAGTACTTC
>TRBJ2-1|TRBV6-1|.|.
CATLIWGSYNEQFF
TGTGCCACCTTGATATGGGGGTCTTACAATGAGCAGTTCTTC
>TRBJ2-1|TRBV29-1|few|.
CSVEGIHNEQFF
TGCAGCGTTGAAGGAATCCACAATGAGCAGTTCTTC
>TRBJ2-4|TRBV27|.|TRBD2
CASSLGRGDYLAKNIQYF
TGTGCCAGCAGTTTAGGGCGGGGGGACTATCTAGCCAAAAACATTCAGTACTTC
>TRBJ2-2|TRBV7-9|few|.
CASRPRLDTGELFF
TGTGCCAGCAGGCCACGGTTAGACACCGGGGAGCTGTTTTTT
>TRBJ2-5|TRBV20-1|many|TRBD2
CSARGLAGGPPQYF
TGCAGTGCTAGGGGACTAGCGGGGGGGCCGCCCCAGTACTTC
>TRBJ2-3|TRBV2|.|.
CASKVQRTGTDTQYF
TGTGCCAGCAAGGTTCAGCGGACGGGCACAGATACGCAGTATTTT
>TRBJ1-1|TRBV29-1|.|.
CSVERRGGNTEAFF
TGCAGCGTTGAGCGCAGGGGAGGGAACACTGAAGCTTTCTTT
>TRBJ2-3|TRBV5-1|.|.
CASSLVGDPPDTQYF
TGCGCCAGCAGCTTGGTAGGCGATCCCCCGGATACGCAGTATTTT
>TRBJ1-1|TRBV4-1|.|.
CASSQTGGTVNTEAFF
TGCGCCAGCAGCCAAACCGGGGGGACGGTGAACACTGAAGCTTTCTTT
>TRBJ2-1|TRBV29-1|few|TRBD2
CSVVEGLASYNEQFF
TGCAGCGTCGTCGAGGGACTAGCGTCGTACAATGAGCAGTTCTTC
>TRBJ2-1|TRBV24-1|few|.
CATSGAGGNEQFF
TGTGCCACCAGTGGGGCAGGCGGCAATGAGCAGTTCTTC
>TRBJ2-3|TRBV19|.|TRBD2
CASSTPGTRSGDTQYF
TGTGCCAGTAGTACCCCCGGGACTAGGAGTGGTGATACGCAGTATTTT
>TRBJ1-2|TRBV20-1|few|.
CSAPPRVPLNYGYTF
TGCAGTGCCCCCCCCAGGGTGCCCTTAAACTATGGCTACACCTTC
>TRBJ1-1|TRBV12-3/TRBV12-4|few|.
CASSLGPTGITEAFF
TGTGCCAGCAGTTTAGGCCCCACGGGGATCACTGAAGCTTTCTTT
>TRBJ2-7|TRBV4-2|once|TRBD1
CASRPGDRDEQYF
TGTGCCAGCAGACCCGGGGACAGGGACGAGCAGTACTTC
>TRBJ2-1|TRBV5-1|.|TRBD2
CASSLIFSGGSAHEQFF
TGCGCCAGCAGCTTGATATTTAGCGGGGGGTCCGCCCATGAGCAGTTCTTC
>TRBJ2-7|TRBV27|few|TRBD2
CASSLSLAGDGEQYF
TGTGCCAGCAGTTTGTCACTAGCGGGAGACGGAGAGCAGTACTTC
>TRBJ2-2|TRBV12-3/TRBV12-4|many|.
CASSTNTGELFF
TGTGCCAGCAGCACTAACACCGGGGAGCTGTTTTTT
>TRBJ2-1|TRBV13|few|TRBD2
CASSYRTSGRGNEQFF
TGTGCCAGCAGCTACAGGACTAGCGGGAGAGGGAATGAGCAGTTCTTC
>TRBJ2-5|TRBV6-5|few|.
CASSSYSNPTVQETQYF
TGTGCCAGCAGTAGTTACTCGAACCCGACGGTCCAAGAGACCCAGTACTTC
>TRBJ2-6|TRBV24-1|few|TRBD2
CATSTGGRSGANVLTF
TGTGCCACCAGTACGGGGGGTCGCTCTGGGGCCAACGTCCTGACTTTC
>TRBJ2-1|TRBV7-3|.|TRBD2
CASSPQMAGGNEQFF
TGTGCCAGCAGCCCCCAAATGGCGGGAGGTAATGAGCAGTTCTTC
>TRBJ1-2|TRBV5-1|few|.
CASSLRDSNYGYTF
TGCGCCAGCAGCCTCAGGGACTCTAACTATGGCTACACCTTC
>TRBJ1-1|TRBV7-9|.|.
CASSLAATGRGATEAFF
TGTGCCAGCAGCTTAGCCGCGACAGGCCGTGGAGCGACTGAAGCTTTCTTT
>TRBJ1-1|TRBV6-5|few|TRBD1
CASSSAGQGNTEAFF
TGTGCCAGCAGTTCCGCGGGACAGGGAAACACTGAAGCTTTCTTT
>TRBJ2-5|TRBV4-2|.|TRBD2
CASSQDRLAGEETQYF
TGTGCCAGCAGCCAAGATCGGCTAGCGGGAGAAGAGACCCAGTACTTC
>TRBJ2-3|TRBV7-8|.|TRBD1
CASSYEGQPQYF
TGTGCCAGCAGTTACGAGGGACAGCCCCAGTATTTT